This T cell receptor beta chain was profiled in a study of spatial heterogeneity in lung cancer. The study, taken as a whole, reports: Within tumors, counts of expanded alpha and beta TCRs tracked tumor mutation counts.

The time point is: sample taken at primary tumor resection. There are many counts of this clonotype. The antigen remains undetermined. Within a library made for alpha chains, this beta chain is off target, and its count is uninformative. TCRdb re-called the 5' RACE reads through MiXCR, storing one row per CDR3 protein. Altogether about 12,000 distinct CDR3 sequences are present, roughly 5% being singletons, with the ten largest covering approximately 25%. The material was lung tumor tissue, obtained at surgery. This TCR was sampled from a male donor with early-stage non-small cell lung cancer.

The CDR3 region has the DNA TGCAGTGCTAGATCAGCTGAAGCTTTCTTT. As protein: CSARSAEAFF. V and J are TRBV20-1 and TRBJ1-1; D unclear. The CDR3 is 10 amino acids. V lost 2 bases and J 6 bases, leaving 4 bases between the germline ends. The germline V gene has CDR1 DFQATT and CDR2 SNEGSKA (reference sequence).